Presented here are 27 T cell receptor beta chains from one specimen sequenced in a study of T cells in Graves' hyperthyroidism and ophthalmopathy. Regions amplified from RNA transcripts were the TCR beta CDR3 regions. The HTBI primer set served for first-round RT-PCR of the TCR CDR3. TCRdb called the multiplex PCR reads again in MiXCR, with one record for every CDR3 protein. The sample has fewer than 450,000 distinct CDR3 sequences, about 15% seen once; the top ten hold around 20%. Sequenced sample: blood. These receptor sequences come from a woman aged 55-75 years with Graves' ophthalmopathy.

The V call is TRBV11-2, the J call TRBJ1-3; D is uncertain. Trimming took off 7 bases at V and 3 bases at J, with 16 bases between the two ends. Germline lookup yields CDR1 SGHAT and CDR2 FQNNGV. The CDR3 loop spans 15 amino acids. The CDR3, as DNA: TGTGCCAGCAACTCGGCGAACTTTGGTGGAAACACCATATATTTT. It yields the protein CASNSANFGGNTIYF.

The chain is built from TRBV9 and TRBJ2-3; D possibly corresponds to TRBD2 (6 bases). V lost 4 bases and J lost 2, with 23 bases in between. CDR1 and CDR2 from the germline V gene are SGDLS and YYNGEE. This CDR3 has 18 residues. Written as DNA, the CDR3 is TGTGCCAGCAGCCTAGGCCCCGGCGGGGCGCGGGTCACAGATACGCAGTATTTT. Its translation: CASSLGPGGARVTDTQYF.

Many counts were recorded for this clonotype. In DNA, the CDR3 is TGTGCCAGCAACCTGGAAGGACTAGCGGGCGAGCAGTACTTC. Translated: CASNLEGLAGEQYF. The genes are TRBV6-1 and TRBJ2-7, with 11 bases aligning to TRBD2. Trimming took 7 bases from V and 6 from J; bases not matched to a gene: 8. Germline V gene lookup returns CDR1 MNHNS and CDR2 SASEGT. This CDR3 spans 14 amino acids.

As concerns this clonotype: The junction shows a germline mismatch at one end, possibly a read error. The CDR3 loop is CASSKAPDREFYGYTF. The CDR3 nucleotides read TGTGCCAGCAGTAAAGCCCCGGACAGAGAATTCTATGGCTACACCTTC. The rearrangement uses TRBV6-1 and TRBJ1-2; TRBD1 might be the D (6 bases). The CDR3 sequence is 16 residues long. Germline-derived CDR1 and CDR2 are MNHNS and SASEGT.

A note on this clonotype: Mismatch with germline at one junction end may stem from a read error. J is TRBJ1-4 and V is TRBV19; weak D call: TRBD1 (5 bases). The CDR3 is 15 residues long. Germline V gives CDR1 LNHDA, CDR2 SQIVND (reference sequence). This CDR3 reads CASSIGPGWDEELFF. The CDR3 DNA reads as TGTGCCAGTAGTATAGGACCAGGGTGGGATGAAGAACTGTTTTTT.

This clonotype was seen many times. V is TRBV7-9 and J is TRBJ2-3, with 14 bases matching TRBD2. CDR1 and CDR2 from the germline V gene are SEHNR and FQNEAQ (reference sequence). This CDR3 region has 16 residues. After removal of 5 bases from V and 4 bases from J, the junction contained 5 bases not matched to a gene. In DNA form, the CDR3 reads TGTGCCAGCAGCATTCAGGGACTAGCGGGAGCAGATACGCAGTATTTT. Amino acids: CASSIQGLAGADTQYF.

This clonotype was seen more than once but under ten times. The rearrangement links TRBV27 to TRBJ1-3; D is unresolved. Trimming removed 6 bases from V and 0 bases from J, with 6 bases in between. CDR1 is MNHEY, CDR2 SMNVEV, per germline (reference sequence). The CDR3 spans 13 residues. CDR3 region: CASRRSSGNTIYF. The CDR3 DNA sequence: TGTGCCAGCAGGCGGAGCTCTGGAAACACCATATATTTT.

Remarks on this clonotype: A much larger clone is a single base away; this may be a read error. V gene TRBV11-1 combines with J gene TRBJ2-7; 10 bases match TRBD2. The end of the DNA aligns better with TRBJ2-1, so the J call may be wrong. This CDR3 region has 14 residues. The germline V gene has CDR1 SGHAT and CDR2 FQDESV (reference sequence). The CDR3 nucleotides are TGTGCCAGCAGCCAACTAGCGGGATTCTACGAGCAGTTCTTC. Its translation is CASSQLAGFYEQFF.

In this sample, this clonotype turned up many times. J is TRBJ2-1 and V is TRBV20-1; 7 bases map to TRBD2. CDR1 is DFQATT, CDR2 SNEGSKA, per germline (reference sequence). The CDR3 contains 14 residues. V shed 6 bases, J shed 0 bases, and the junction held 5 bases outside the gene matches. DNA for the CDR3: TGCAGTGCAAGCGGGACTCTCTCCTACAATGAGCAGTTCTTC. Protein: CSASGTLSYNEQFF.

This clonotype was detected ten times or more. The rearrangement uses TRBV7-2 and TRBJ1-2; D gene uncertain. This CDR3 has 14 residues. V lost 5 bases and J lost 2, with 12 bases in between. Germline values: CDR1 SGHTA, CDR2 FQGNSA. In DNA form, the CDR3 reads TGTGCCAGCAGCGAACCTACCCGAAACTATGGCTACACCTTC. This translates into CASSEPTRNYGYTF.

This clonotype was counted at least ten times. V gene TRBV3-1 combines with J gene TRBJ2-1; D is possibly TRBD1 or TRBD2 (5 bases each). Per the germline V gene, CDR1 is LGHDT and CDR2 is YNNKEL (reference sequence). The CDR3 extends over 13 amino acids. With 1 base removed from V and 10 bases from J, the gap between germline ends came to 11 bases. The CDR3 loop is CASSQVEGDEQFF. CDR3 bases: TGTGCCAGCAGCCAAGTCGAAGGGGACGAGCAGTTCTTC.

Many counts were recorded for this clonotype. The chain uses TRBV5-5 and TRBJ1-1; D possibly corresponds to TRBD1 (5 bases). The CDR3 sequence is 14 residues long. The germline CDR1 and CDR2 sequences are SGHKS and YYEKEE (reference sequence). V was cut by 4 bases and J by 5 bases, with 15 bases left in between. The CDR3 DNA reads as TGTGCCAGCAGCCGAGGGGTGGACTCAACTGAAGCTTTCTTT. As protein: CASSRGVDSTEAFF.

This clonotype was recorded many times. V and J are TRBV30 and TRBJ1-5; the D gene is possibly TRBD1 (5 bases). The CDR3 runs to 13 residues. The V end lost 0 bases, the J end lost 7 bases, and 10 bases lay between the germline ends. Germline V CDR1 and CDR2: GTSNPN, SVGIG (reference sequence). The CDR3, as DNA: TGTGCCTGGAGTGTACGGTGGGACCAGCCCCAGCATTTT. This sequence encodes CAWSVRWDQPQHF.

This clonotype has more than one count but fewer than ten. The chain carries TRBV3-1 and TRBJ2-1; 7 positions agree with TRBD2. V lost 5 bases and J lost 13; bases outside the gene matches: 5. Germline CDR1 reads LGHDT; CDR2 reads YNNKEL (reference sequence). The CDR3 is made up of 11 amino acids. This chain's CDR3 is CASSSQRDQFF. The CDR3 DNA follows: TGTGCCAGCAGCTCTCAGCGGGACCAGTTCTTC.

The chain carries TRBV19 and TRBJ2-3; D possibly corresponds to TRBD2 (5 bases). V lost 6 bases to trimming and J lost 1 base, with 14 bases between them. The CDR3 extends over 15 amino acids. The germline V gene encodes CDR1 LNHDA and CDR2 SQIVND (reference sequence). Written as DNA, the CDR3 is TGTGCCAGTAGCCTTCTACTAGATGGCACAGATACGCAGTATTTT. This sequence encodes CASSLLLDGTDTQYF. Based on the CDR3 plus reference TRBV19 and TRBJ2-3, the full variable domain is DGGITQSPKYLFRKEGQNVTLSCEQNLNHDAMYWYRQDPGQGLRLIYYSQIVNDFQKGDIAEGYSVSREKKESFPLTVTSAQKNPTAFYLCASSLLLDGTDTQYFGPGTRLTVL.

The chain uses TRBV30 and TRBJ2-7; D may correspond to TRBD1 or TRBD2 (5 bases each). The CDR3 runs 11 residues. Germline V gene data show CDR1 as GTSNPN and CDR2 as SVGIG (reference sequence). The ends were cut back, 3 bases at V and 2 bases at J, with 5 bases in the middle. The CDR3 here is CAWRGAYEQYF. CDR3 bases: TGTGCCTGGAGGGGGGCCTACGAGCAGTACTTC.

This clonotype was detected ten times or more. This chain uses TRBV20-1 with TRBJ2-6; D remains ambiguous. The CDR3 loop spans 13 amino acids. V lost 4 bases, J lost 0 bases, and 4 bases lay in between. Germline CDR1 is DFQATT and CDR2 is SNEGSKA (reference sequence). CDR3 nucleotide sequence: TGCAGTGCTATGACCTCTGGGGCCAACGTCCTGACTTTC. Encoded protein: CSAMTSGANVLTF.

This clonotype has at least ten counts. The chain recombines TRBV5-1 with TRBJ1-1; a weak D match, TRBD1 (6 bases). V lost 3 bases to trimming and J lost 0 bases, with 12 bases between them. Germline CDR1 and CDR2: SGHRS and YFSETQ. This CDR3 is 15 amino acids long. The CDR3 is CASSWGQSMNTEAFF. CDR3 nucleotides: TGCGCCAGCAGCTGGGGACAAAGCATGAACACTGAAGCTTTCTTT. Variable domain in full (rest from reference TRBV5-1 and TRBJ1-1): KAGVTQTPRYLIKTRGQQVTLSCSPISGHRSVSWYQQTPGQGLQFLFEYFSETQRNKGNFPGRFSGRQFSNSRSEMNVSTLELGDSALYLCASSWGQSMNTEAFFGQGTRLTVV.

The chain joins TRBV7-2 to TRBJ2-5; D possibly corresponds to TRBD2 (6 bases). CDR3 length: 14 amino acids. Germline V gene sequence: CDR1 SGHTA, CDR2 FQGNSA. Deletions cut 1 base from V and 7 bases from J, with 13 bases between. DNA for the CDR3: TGTGCCAGCAGCTTAGAGGCGGGGAGCGGGACCCAGTACTTC. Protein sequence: CASSLEAGSGTQYF.

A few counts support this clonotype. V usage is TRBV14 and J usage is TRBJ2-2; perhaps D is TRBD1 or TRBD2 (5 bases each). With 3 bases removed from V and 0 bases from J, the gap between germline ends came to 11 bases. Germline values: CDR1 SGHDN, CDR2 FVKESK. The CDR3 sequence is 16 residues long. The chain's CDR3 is CASSHWDQSNTGELFF. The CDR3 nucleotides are TGTGCCAGCAGCCATTGGGACCAATCGAACACCGGGGAGCTGTTTTTT.

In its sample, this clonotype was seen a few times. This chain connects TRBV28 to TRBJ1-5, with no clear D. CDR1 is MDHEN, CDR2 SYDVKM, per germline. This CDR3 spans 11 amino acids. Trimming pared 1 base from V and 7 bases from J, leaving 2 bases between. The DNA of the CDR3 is TGTGCCAGCAGTTTATACCAGCCCCAGCATTTT. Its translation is CASSLYQPQHF.

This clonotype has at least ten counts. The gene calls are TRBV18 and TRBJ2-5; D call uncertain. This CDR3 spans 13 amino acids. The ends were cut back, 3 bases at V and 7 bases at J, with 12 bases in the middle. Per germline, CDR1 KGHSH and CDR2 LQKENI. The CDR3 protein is CASSPPSGGTQYF. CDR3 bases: TGTGCCAGCTCACCCCCTTCGGGTGGGACCCAGTACTTC.

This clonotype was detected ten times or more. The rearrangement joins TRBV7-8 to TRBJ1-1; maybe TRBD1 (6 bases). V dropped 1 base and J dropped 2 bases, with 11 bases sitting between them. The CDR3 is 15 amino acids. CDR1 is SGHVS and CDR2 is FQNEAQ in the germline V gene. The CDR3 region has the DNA TGTGCCAGCAGCTTAGGTGGGGGCCCAAACACTGAAGCTTTCTTT. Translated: CASSLGGGPNTEAFF.

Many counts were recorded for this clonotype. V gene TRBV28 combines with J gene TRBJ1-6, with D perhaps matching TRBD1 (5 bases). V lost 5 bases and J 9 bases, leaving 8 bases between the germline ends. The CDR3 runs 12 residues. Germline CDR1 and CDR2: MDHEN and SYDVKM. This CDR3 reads CASSEGISPLHF. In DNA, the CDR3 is TGTGCCAGCAGTGAGGGGATTTCACCCCTCCACTTT.

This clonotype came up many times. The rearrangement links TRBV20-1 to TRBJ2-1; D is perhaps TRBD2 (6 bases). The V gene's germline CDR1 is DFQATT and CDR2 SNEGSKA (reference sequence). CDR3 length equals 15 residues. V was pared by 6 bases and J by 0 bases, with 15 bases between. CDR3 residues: CSALAVIASYNEQFF. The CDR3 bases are TGCAGTGCATTAGCGGTCATAGCCTCCTACAATGAGCAGTTCTTC.

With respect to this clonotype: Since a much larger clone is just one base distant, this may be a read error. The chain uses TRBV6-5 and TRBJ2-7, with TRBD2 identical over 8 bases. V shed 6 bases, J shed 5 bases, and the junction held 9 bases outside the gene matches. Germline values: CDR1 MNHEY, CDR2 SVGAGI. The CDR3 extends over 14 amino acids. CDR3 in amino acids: CASRLAGNGNEQYF. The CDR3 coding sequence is TGTGCCAGCAGATTAGCGGGAAATGGGAACGAGCAGTACTTC.

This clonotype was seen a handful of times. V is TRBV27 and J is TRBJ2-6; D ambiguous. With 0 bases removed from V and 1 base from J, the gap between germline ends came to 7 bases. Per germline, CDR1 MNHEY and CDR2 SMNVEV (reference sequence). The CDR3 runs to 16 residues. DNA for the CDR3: TGTGCCAGCAGTTTATCAGGGCGTTCTGGGGCCAACGTCCTGACTTTC. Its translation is CASSLSGRSGANVLTF.